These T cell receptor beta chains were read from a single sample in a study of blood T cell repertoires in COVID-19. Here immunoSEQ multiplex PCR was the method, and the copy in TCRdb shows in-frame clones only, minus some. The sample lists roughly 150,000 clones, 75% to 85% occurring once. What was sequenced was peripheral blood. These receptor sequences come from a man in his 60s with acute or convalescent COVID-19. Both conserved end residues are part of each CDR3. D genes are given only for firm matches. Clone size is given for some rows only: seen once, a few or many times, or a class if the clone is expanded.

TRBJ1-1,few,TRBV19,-,CASSMGRGRKMNTEAFF,TGTGCCAGTAGTATGGGCAGGGGAAGGAAAATGAACACTGAAGCTTTCTTT
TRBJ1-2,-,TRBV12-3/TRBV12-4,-,CASTALPSYGYTF,TGTGCCAGCACCGCCCTCCCCAGTTATGGCTACACCTTC
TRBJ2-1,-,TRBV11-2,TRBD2,CASSFSTSGRLGIREQFF,TGTGCCAGCAGCTTCTCGACTAGCGGGAGGTTAGGCATACGTGAGCAGTTCTTC
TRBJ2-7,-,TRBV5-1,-,CASSLTTNYEQYF,TGCGCCAGCAGCCTGACTACAAACTACGAGCAGTACTTC
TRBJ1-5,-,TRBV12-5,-,CASQGYSNQPQHF,TGTGCTAGTCAGGGATATAGCAATCAGCCCCAGCATTTT
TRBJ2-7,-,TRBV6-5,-,CASSKQGTSSYEQYF,TGTGCCAGCAGTAAACAGGGGACTAGCTCCTACGAGCAGTACTTC
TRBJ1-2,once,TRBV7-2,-,CASSRVAGWDYGYTF,TGTGCCAGCAGTCGAGTAGCAGGGTGGGACTATGGCTACACCTTC
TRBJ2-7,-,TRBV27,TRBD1,CASSPTGGANEQYF,TGTGCCAGCAGTCCGACAGGGGGCGCCAACGAGCAGTACTTC
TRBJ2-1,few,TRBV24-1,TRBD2,CATGGGKGRTYNEQFF,TGTGCCACCGGGGGGGGAAAGGGACGGACCTACAATGAGCAGTTCTTC
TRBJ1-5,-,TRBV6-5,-,CASKFGQNNQPQHF,TGTGCCAGCAAGTTCGGACAGAACAATCAGCCCCAGCATTTT
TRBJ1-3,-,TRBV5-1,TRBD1,CASRAGTGVALSGNTIYF,TGCGCCAGCAGGGCAGGGACAGGGGTCGCTCTCTCTGGAAACACCATATATTTT
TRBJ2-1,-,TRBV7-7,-,CASSPSTVHEQFF,TGTGCCAGCAGCCCGTCAACTGTACATGAGCAGTTCTTC
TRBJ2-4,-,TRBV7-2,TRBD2,CASSLTSGRAGNIQYF,TGTGCCAGCAGCCTTACTAGCGGGAGGGCGGGCAACATTCAGTACTTC
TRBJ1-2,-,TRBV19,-,CASSTQGGNGNYGYTF,TGTGCCAGTAGTACGCAGGGAGGTAATGGGAACTATGGCTACACCTTC
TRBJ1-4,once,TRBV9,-,CASSDRQGGIEKLFF,TGTGCCAGCAGCGATCGCCAGGGTGGAATTGAAAAACTGTTTTTT
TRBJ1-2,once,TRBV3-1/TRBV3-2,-,CASSPLDRASYGYTF,TGTGCCAGCAGCCCCTTGGACAGAGCCTCCTATGGCTACACCTTC
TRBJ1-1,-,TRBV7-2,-,CASSAQVVFEAFF,TGTGCCAGCAGCGCCCAGGTGGTCTTTGAAGCTTTCTTT
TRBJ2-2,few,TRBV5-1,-,CASSFEKLVNTGELFF,TGCGCCAGCAGCTTCGAAAAGCTTGTGAACACCGGGGAGCTGTTTTTT
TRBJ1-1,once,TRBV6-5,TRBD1,CASSYGETGRDTEAFF,TGTGCCAGCAGTTACGGAGAGACAGGGAGAGACACTGAAGCTTTCTTT
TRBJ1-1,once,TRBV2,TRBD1,CASTQGTGGGEAFF,TGTGCCAGCACCCAGGGAACAGGGGGCGGAGAAGCTTTCTTT
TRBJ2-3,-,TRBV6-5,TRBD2,CASSPAGRGTQYF,TGTGCCAGCAGTCCAGCGGGAAGAGGTACGCAGTATTTT
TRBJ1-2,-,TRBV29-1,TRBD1,CSATGGTGYTF,TGCAGCGCTACAGGGGGCACTGGCTACACCTTC
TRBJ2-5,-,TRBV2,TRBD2,CASSEDSGSGETQYF,TGTGCCAGCAGTGAGGATAGCGGGAGCGGAGAGACCCAGTACTTC
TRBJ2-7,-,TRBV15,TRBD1,CATSRDDRAYEQYF,TGTGCCACCAGCAGAGACGACAGGGCCTACGAGCAGTACTTC
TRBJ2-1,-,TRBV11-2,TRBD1,CASSYRGTYNEQFF,TGTGCCAGCAGCTACAGGGGTACCTACAATGAGCAGTTCTTC
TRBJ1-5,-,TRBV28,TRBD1,CASSLGQRNQPQHF,TGTGCCAGCAGTTTGGGACAGAGGAATCAGCCCCAGCATTTT